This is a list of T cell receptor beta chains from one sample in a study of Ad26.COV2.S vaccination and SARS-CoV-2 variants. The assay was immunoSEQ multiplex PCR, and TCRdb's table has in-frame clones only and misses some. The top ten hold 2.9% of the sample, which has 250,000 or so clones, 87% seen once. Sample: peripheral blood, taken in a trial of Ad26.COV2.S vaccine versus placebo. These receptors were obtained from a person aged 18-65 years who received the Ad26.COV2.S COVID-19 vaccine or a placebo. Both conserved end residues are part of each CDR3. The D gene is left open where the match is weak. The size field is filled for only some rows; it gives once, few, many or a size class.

CDR3nt: TGCAGCGTTGAAGAATGGTCAGATCCAGATACGCAGTATTTT
CDR3aa: CSVEEWSDPDTQYF
j_gene: TRBJ2-3
d_gene: NA
abundance: NA
v_gene: TRBV29-1

CDR3nt: TGTGCCAGCAGCTTACTAATCCTAGCGAACACCGGGGAGCTGTTTTTT
CDR3aa: CASSLLILANTGELFF
j_gene: TRBJ2-2
d_gene: NA
abundance: few
v_gene: TRBV7-8

CDR3nt: TGTGCCAGCAGTTTATTGGGCGGGAGGGCCCGCGAGCAGTTCTTC
CDR3aa: CASSLLGGRAREQFF
j_gene: TRBJ2-1
d_gene: TRBD2
abundance: NA
v_gene: TRBV27

CDR3nt: TGCAGCGTTGGAGGGGGCGGGATAAGCTCCTACAATGAGCAGTTCTTC
CDR3aa: CSVGGGGISSYNEQFF
j_gene: TRBJ2-1
d_gene: NA
abundance: NA
v_gene: TRBV29-1

CDR3nt: TGTGCCAGTAGTATACTTGGGGGTCGCGATGAAAAACTGTTTTTT
CDR3aa: CASSILGGRDEKLFF
j_gene: TRBJ1-4
d_gene: NA
abundance: NA
v_gene: TRBV19

CDR3nt: TGCGCCAGCAGCCAAGAATCCTACGGACAGGGGGGAGATACGCAGTATTTT
CDR3aa: CASSQESYGQGGDTQYF
j_gene: TRBJ2-3
d_gene: TRBD1
abundance: NA
v_gene: TRBV4-1

CDR3nt: TGTGCCAGCTCACCATATATAACTACAGGGAACACCATATATTTT
CDR3aa: CASSPYITTGNTIYF
j_gene: TRBJ1-3
d_gene: NA
abundance: NA
v_gene: TRBV18

CDR3nt: TGTGCCAGCAGTCCTGGGGCAGGGGTCAATCAGCCCCAGCATTTT
CDR3aa: CASSPGAGVNQPQHF
j_gene: TRBJ1-5
d_gene: NA
abundance: NA
v_gene: TRBV27

CDR3nt: TGTGCCAGCAGCACGGACAGGGAGGATCAGCCCCAGCATTTT
CDR3aa: CASSTDREDQPQHF
j_gene: TRBJ1-5
d_gene: TRBD1
abundance: NA
v_gene: TRBV5-4

CDR3nt: TGTGCCATCGGGACTAGCGGCCTAGCCTACAATGAGCAGTTCTTC
CDR3aa: CAIGTSGLAYNEQFF
j_gene: TRBJ2-1
d_gene: TRBD2
abundance: NA
v_gene: TRBV10-3

CDR3nt: TGCGCCAGCAAATTGGGGACAGGGGTCACTGAAGCTTTCTTT
CDR3aa: CASKLGTGVTEAFF
j_gene: TRBJ1-1
d_gene: TRBD1
abundance: NA
v_gene: TRBV5-1

CDR3nt: TGTGCCAGCAGCCCCTCCTATGGGGGCTACACCTTC
CDR3aa: CASSPSYGGYTF
j_gene: TRBJ1-2
d_gene: NA
abundance: NA
v_gene: TRBV7-3

CDR3nt: TGTGCCAGCAGCCCCCTGCGCACAGATACGCAGTATTTT
CDR3aa: CASSPLRTDTQYF
j_gene: TRBJ2-3
d_gene: NA
abundance: NA
v_gene: TRBV27

CDR3nt: TGTGCCAGCAGCTTAGCGACGGGGCGGGGTGAAAAACTGTTTTTT
CDR3aa: CASSLATGRGEKLFF
j_gene: TRBJ1-4
d_gene: NA
abundance: NA
v_gene: TRBV7-8

CDR3nt: TGTGCTAGTGGTTTGCAGGGGGGCACTGAAGCTTTCTTT
CDR3aa: CASGLQGGTEAFF
j_gene: TRBJ1-1
d_gene: TRBD1
abundance: once
v_gene: TRBV12-5

CDR3nt: TGTGCCAGCAGCCAGGGGACGGGAACCGGGGAGCTGTTTTTT
CDR3aa: CASSQGTGTGELFF
j_gene: TRBJ2-2
d_gene: NA
abundance: NA
v_gene: TRBV3-1/TRBV3-2

CDR3nt: TGTGCCAGCAGCTTATCGGCGGTGGGCTACTATGGCTACACCTTC
CDR3aa: CASSLSAVGYYGYTF
j_gene: TRBJ1-2
d_gene: NA
abundance: NA
v_gene: TRBV7-9

CDR3nt: TGCGCCAGCAGCCAAGATCTCTTTGGTCTAAACACCATATATTTT
CDR3aa: CASSQDLFGLNTIYF
j_gene: TRBJ1-3
d_gene: NA
abundance: once
v_gene: TRBV4-3

CDR3nt: TGTGCCAGCAGCTCCACATGGGGGAGAGGAACTGGGGCCAACGTCCTGACTTTC
CDR3aa: CASSSTWGRGTGANVLTF
j_gene: TRBJ2-6
d_gene: NA
abundance: NA
v_gene: TRBV7-3

CDR3nt: TGTGCCAGTAGAGGGGGAAGGAGGGATTACCAAGAGACCCAGTACTTC
CDR3aa: CASRGGRRDYQETQYF
j_gene: TRBJ2-5
d_gene: NA
abundance: NA
v_gene: TRBV19

CDR3nt: TGCGCCAGCAGCCAAGAGGTTCTTTCTAGGACAGGGGGTTCATTTTATGGCTACACCTTC
CDR3aa: CASSQEVLSRTGGSFYGYTF
j_gene: TRBJ1-2
d_gene: TRBD1
abundance: NA
v_gene: TRBV4-3

CDR3nt: TGTGCCAGCAGTTTCTTGAACCCCCGACTAGCCAAAAACATTCAGTACTTC
CDR3aa: CASSFLNPRLAKNIQYF
j_gene: TRBJ2-4
d_gene: NA
abundance: NA
v_gene: TRBV27

CDR3nt: TGTGCCAGCAGGACAATTAGCGGGGGGAGGAATGAGCAGTTCTTC
CDR3aa: CASRTISGGRNEQFF
j_gene: TRBJ2-1
d_gene: TRBD2
abundance: NA
v_gene: TRBV27